The 7 T cell receptor beta chains presented below share a single source sample, sequenced in a study of cytomegalovirus exposure and HLA in healthy donors. Vbeta (60) and Jbeta (13) primers were used in the PCR. Clones were read by immunoSEQ multiplex PCR, and TCRdb kept only the in-frame ones, dropping some. The data hold about 79,000 clones, with just over 70% observed a single time. Sequenced material: PBMCs. The origin of the receptors is a man aged 55 to 70 in good health and CMV-seronegative.

This clone was seen many times. This chain uses TRBV5-1 with TRBJ1-6; D unresolved. The V end was cut by 1 base, the J end by 6 bases, with 8 bases between. This CDR3 is built from 14 residues. The germline V gene has CDR1 SGHRS and CDR2 YFSETQ. The CDR3 spells CASSLISGNSPLHF. DNA for the CDR3: TGCGCCAGCAGCTTGATTTCGGGTAATTCACCCCTCCACTTT.

A few counts support this clone. This chain joins TRBV11-2 and TRBJ2-7; 7 positions agree with TRBD2. CDR3 length: 15 amino acids. Per the germline V gene, CDR1 is SGHAT and CDR2 is FQNNGV. J gave up 6 bases and V 1 base, and 9 bases lay outside the gene matches. CDR3 residues: CASSLAGGGSVEQYF. The DNA of the CDR3 is TGTGCCAGCAGCTTAGCCGGCGGGGGTAGTGTCGAGCAGTACTTC. The whole variable domain, filled in from reference TRBV11-2 and TRBJ2-7, reads EAGVAQSPRYKIIEKRQSVAFWCNPISGHATLYWYQQILGQGPKLLIQFQNNGVVDDSQLPKDRFSAERLKGVDSTLKIQPAKLEDSAVYLCASSLAGGGSVEQYFGPGTRLTVT.

The chain joins TRBV10-3 to TRBJ2-3; TRBD1 matches at 9 bases. The germline V gene encodes CDR1 ENHRY and CDR2 SYGVKD. The CDR3 totals 14 residues. The junction had 9 bases not matched to a gene; V was cut back by 6 bases and J by 8 bases. The CDR3 here is CAIRGDREGGTQYF. For the CDR3, the DNA is TGTGCCATCAGGGGGGACAGGGAGGGGGGTACGCAGTATTTT.

The chain carries TRBV29-1 and TRBJ2-6; TRBD1 agrees at 7 bases. The CDR3 length is 13 residues. From germline, CDR1 is SQVTM and CDR2 ANQGSEA. CDR3 bases: TGCAGTGTACAGGGGAGTGGGGCCAACGTCCTGACTTTC. Amino acids: CSVQGSGANVLTF.

The chain links TRBV5-1 to TRBJ2-5; D is perhaps TRBD2 (6 bases). V was pared by 1 base and J by 4 bases, with 17 bases between. Germline CDR1 and CDR2: SGHRS and YFSETQ. The CDR3 contains 16 residues. The CDR3 sequence is CASSLPRGTRGETQYF. The CDR3 DNA reads TGCGCCAGCAGCTTGCCTCGGGGGACTCGTGGAGAGACCCAGTACTTC.

The rearrangement joins TRBV10-2 to TRBJ2-1; no clear D gene. The CDR3 covers 13 residues. The germline V gene encodes CDR1 WSHSY and CDR2 SAAADI. V shed 4 bases and J shed 4 bases, with 8 bases lying between them. The CDR3 sequence is CASSGRSYNEQFF. The CDR3 DNA reads TGCGCCAGCAGTGGGCGGTCTTACAATGAGCAGTTCTTC.

V usage is TRBV4-2 and J usage is TRBJ2-5; 14 bases match TRBD2. The J call may be in error: the DNA end matches TRBJ2-7 better. There are 16 residues in the CDR3. Germline values: CDR1 LGHNA, CDR2 YNFKEQ. CDR3 bases: TGTGCCAGCAGCCATGGCGGGACTAGCGGGAGTTCCGAGCAGTACTTC. Amino acid sequence: CASSHGGTSGSSEQYF.